This T cell receptor beta chain was sequenced for a study of T cells in Graves' hyperthyroidism and ophthalmopathy. For the study at large: Sampling of peripheral blood happened at initial diagnosis, prior to any treatment.

Researchers amplified the TCR beta CDR3 regions from RNA transcripts. The TCR CDR3 was amplified in a first-round RT-PCR using the HTBI primer set. TCRdb called the multiplex PCR reads again in MiXCR, with one record for every CDR3 protein. In the table there are about 130,000 distinct CDR3 sequences, less than 25% of which are singletons. The study enrolled patients aged 18 to 65 with newly diagnosed hyperthyroidism of under 2 months' duration. Clinical symptoms, serum thyroxine, TRAb, thyroid ultrasound and orbital computed tomography established diagnosis. The PBMCs had their origin in around 9.1 ml of fresh peripheral blood. V gave up 4 bases and J gave up 5 bases, with 14 bases separating them. Germline V gives CDR1 LGHDT, CDR2 YNNKEL (reference sequence). The CDR3 covers 14 residues.

The material sequenced was blood. The TCR sequence derives from a woman aged 50 to 60 with Graves' hyperthyroidism that later progressed to Graves' ophthalmopathy. This chain joins TRBV3-1 and TRBJ1-1; D gene uncertain. CDR3 bases: TGTGCCAGCAGCCCCACCCCGGAGGCAACTGAAGCTTTCTTT. Residues: CASSPTPEATEAFF.